The TCR beta chain described here comes from a study of metastatic and nonmetastatic thyroid tumors. Study-level background: Repertoire data that came from the blood and tumor or nodule tissue of malignant and benign thyroid patients were compared.

The study, taken as a whole, reports: As reported, TCR beta diversity in blood and tumor was significantly higher in malignant thyroid tumors than in benign nodules.

The CDR3 is 15 residues long. Germline loops: CDR1 MNHNS, CDR2 SASEGT. V lost 6 bases and J 8 bases, leaving 22 bases between the germline ends. Thyroid surgery had not been preceded by any treatment in any patient. This clone was seen a handful of times. Its antigen is as yet unknown. How the authors handled the data: Construction of a distant-metastasis classifier for papillary thyroid cancer relied on CDR3 differences across clinicopathological groups. TCRdb re-processed the PCR reads through MiXCR. The V and J calls follow TCRdb's processing rather than the paper's. The table lists approximately 30,000 clones, about 3.9% of them singletons.

The J gene is TRBJ1-2, the V gene TRBV6-1, with a possible D match to TRBD1 (6 bases). This receptor was taken from a male donor with papillary thyroid cancer or a benign thyroid nodule (not recorded which). Some clones in this sample may be carry-over from other donors' samples. The sample comprised blood. Here the CDR3 reads CASSLRGGRTLGYTF. DNA for the CDR3: TGTGCCAGCAGCCTACGGGGGGGGCGCACCCTCGGCTACACCTTC.